This is a list of T cell receptor beta chains from one sample in a study of blood T cell repertoires in COVID-19. Only in-frame clones appear in the TCRdb table, and some are missing; sequencing was by immunoSEQ multiplex PCR. There are under 300,000 clones in the sample; over 65% occur only once, and over 3% lies in the top ten. The specimen sequenced was peripheral blood. The receptors originated from a woman over 75 with acute or convalescent COVID-19. The CDR3 runs from the conserved cysteine through the conserved F or W. Fields, in order: V gene, D gene, J gene, CDR3 protein, CDR3 DNA. A D gene is named only where the DNA matches it firmly.

TRBV18	.	TRBJ2-5	CASSPLQITSSETQYF	TGTGCCAGCTCACCCCTGCAGATCACCTCCTCGGAGACCCAGTACTTC
TRBV28	TRBD2	TRBJ2-3	CASSPQGLAGGAHLTDTQYF	TGTGCCAGCAGTCCGCAGGGACTAGCGGGGGGCGCACACCTCACAGATACGCAGTATTTT
TRBV4-2	.	TRBJ2-5	CASSQEGAGARETQYF	TGTGCCAGCAGCCAAGAGGGGGCGGGCGCCCGGGAGACCCAGTACTTC
TRBV7-6	TRBD2	TRBJ2-7	CASSLSGGNYYEQYF	TGTGCCAGCAGCCTTAGCGGGGGGAACTACTACGAGCAGTACTTC
TRBV5-4	TRBD2	TRBJ2-5	CASSLGGGAEETQYF	TGTGCCAGCAGCTTGGGCGGGGGGGCTGAAGAGACCCAGTACTTC
TRBV27	TRBD1	TRBJ2-5	CASSFWDRGRETQYF	TGTGCCAGCAGTTTCTGGGACAGGGGGCGGGAGACCCAGTACTTC
TRBV4-1	TRBD2	TRBJ2-1	CASSPPGVAGGGEQFF	TGCGCCAGCAGCCCACCGGGAGTAGCGGGAGGGGGTGAGCAGTTCTTC
TRBV7-2	.	TRBJ1-2	CASSLGSGVGGYTF	TGTGCCAGCAGCTTAGGGTCAGGGGTGGGTGGCTACACCTTC
TRBV20-1	.	TRBJ1-2	CSYLANYGYTF	TGCAGTTATTTAGCTAACTATGGCTACACCTTC
TRBV7-2	TRBD1	TRBJ2-7	CASSLGGTGYEQYF	TGTGCCAGCAGCTTAGGAGGGACAGGGTACGAGCAGTACTTC
TRBV3-1/TRBV3-2	TRBD2	TRBJ2-3	CASSQGLVAGGGDTQYF	TGTGCCAGCAGCCAAGGGCTGGTAGCGGGAGGCGGGGATACGCAGTATTTT
TRBV7-9	.	TRBJ2-4	CASSRQLQDLAKNIQYF	TGTGCCAGCAGTAGACAGCTCCAAGATCTAGCCAAAAACATTCAGTACTTC
TRBV29-1	TRBD1	TRBJ2-7	CSVGKGQYYEQYF	TGCAGCGTTGGAAAGGGACAGTACTACGAGCAGTACTTC
TRBV7-2	.	TRBJ2-3	CASSWTGGQDTQYF	TGTGCCAGCAGCTGGACAGGAGGGCAAGATACGCAGTATTTT
TRBV3-1/TRBV3-2	.	TRBJ2-5	CASSPGIQETQYF	TGTGCCAGCAGCCCAGGGATCCAAGAGACCCAGTACTTC
TRBV27	.	TRBJ2-1	CASSLWVATDYNEQFF	TGTGCCAGCAGTTTATGGGTAGCGACCGACTACAATGAGCAGTTCTTC
TRBV11-3	.	TRBJ2-2	CASSLDLRLGSTTGELFF	TGTGCCAGCAGCTTAGATCTGCGACTAGGGAGTACCACCGGGGAGCTGTTTTTT
TRBV6-1	.	TRBJ1-5	CASSEGGPRRPQHF	TGTGCCAGCAGTGAAGGGGGGCCTCGAAGGCCCCAGCATTTT
TRBV14	TRBD2	TRBJ2-3	CASSQQAGAITDTQYF	TGTGCCAGCAGCCAACAAGCGGGGGCAATCACAGATACGCAGTATTTT
TRBV18	TRBD1	TRBJ1-1	CASSPTTGGGNTEAFF	TGTGCCAGCTCACCAACGACAGGGGGTGGAAACACTGAAGCTTTCTTT
TRBV19	.	TRBJ1-3	CASSERERSGNTIYF	TGTGCCAGTAGTGAGAGGGAGAGGTCTGGAAACACCATATATTTT
TRBV19	TRBD1	TRBJ1-2	CASSPGTGGIYGYTF	TGTGCCAGTAGTCCTGGGACAGGGGGCATCTATGGCTACACCTTC
TRBV6-1	TRBD1	TRBJ1-2	CASSGGTADGVYGYTF	TGTGCCAGCAGTGGTGGGACAGCCGATGGGGTCTATGGCTACACCTTC
TRBV19	.	TRBJ2-2	CASSIRWNQQPRRTAFTGELFF	TGTGCCAGTAGTATAAGATGGAACCAACAGCCGAGGAGGACAGCTTTCACCGGGGAGCTGTTTTTT
TRBV5-1	.	TRBJ1-2	CASSFSGEGGYTF	TGCGCCAGCAGCTTTTCAGGGGAGGGCGGCTACACCTTC
TRBV2	TRBD2	TRBJ2-1	CASSPGVAGPQYNEQFF	TGTGCCAGCAGTCCAGGGGTAGCGGGGCCGCAATACAATGAGCAGTTCTTC
TRBV15	.	TRBJ2-3	CATSIHLTDTQYF	TGTGCCACCAGCATACACCTCACAGATACGCAGTATTTT